The 16 T cell receptor beta chains presented below share a single source sample, sequenced in a study of T-cell memory formation after mild COVID-19. TCRdb ran MiXCR on the 5' RACE reads and lists one entry per CDR3 protein. Of about 560,000 distinct CDR3 sequences listed, about a fifth were seen once; the top ten hold roughly 9.1%. The sample taken for sequencing was PBMCs or a T cell subset sorted from them (not recorded which). These receptors originate from an adult woman who had mild COVID-19 (a few samples of this study predate the infection). Cell type and time point are not known.

V and J are TRBV11-2 and TRBJ1-6; D is uncertain. The CDR3 is 14 amino acids. V lost 1 base and J lost 7, with 8 bases in between. Germline V gene sequence: CDR1 SGHAT, CDR2 FQNNGV. The CDR3 spells CASSLVTSNSPLHF. CDR3 bases: TGTGCCAGCAGCTTAGTGACTTCAAATTCACCCCTCCACTTT.

This clonotype has more than one count but fewer than ten. The rearrangement links TRBV3-1 to TRBJ2-4; D may be TRBD1 (6 bases). Per the germline V gene, CDR1 is LGHDT and CDR2 is YNNKEL (reference sequence). V shed 3 bases and J shed 0 bases, with 12 bases lying between them. CDR3 length: 16 amino acids. The CDR3: CASSQRTAVAKNIQYF. The CDR3 DNA follows: TGTGCCAGCAGCCAGAGGACAGCGGTAGCCAAAAACATTCAGTACTTC.

V usage is TRBV15 and J usage is TRBJ2-3; 12 bases fit TRBD2. The CDR3 contains 16 residues. Germline V gene sequence: CDR1 LNHNV, CDR2 YYDKDF (reference sequence). With V trimmed by 0 bases and J by 4 bases, 2 bases remained unmatched. CDR3: CATSRELAGGSDTQYF. In DNA, the CDR3 is TGTGCCACCAGCAGAGAGCTAGCGGGGGGGTCAGATACGCAGTATTTT.

This sequence joins TRBV12-3 or TRBV12-4 and TRBJ1-1, with TRBD1 matching 8 bases. This CDR3 has 15 amino acids. Trimming took 7 bases from V and 3 from J; bases not matched to a gene: 10. The CDR3 coding sequence is TGTGCCAGCACCCTTACTGGACAGGGACACACTGAAGCTTTCTTT. This translates into CASTLTGQGHTEAFF.

This chain links TRBV24-1 with TRBJ2-2; no definite D call. Germline V gene sequence: CDR1 KGHDR, CDR2 SFDVKD. V shed 1 base and J shed 8 bases, with 7 bases lying between them. This CDR3 is built from 13 residues. The chain's CDR3 is CATSDLGGGELFF. The CDR3 nucleotides are TGTGCCACCAGTGATTTAGGCGGAGGGGAGCTGTTTTTT.

This chain connects TRBV20-1 to TRBJ2-1, with D possibly TRBD1 on 6 matching bases. V lost 0 bases to trimming and J lost 2 bases, with 8 bases between them. The CDR3 contains 14 residues. Germline CDR1 reads DFQATT; CDR2 reads SNEGSKA (reference sequence). In DNA, the CDR3 is TGCAGTGCTAGAGAAAGGGGGACCTACAATGAGCAGTTCTTC. Its translation is CSARERGTYNEQFF.

This clonotype was observed a few times. V is TRBV5-1 and J is TRBJ2-2; tentatively, D is TRBD1 (6 bases). This CDR3 is 15 amino acids long. Germline loops: CDR1 SGHRS, CDR2 YFSETQ. Trimming took off 1 base at V and 7 bases at J, with 14 bases between the two ends. The CDR3 DNA sequence: TGCGCCAGCAGCTTGTTACAGGGTAGTGACGGGGAGCTGTTTTTT. This gives the protein CASSLLQGSDGELFF.

This clonotype turned up a few times. The V and J genes are TRBV4-1 and TRBJ1-2, with D uncertain. V was clipped by 1 base and J by 2 bases, with 5 bases between them. Germline lookup yields CDR1 MGHRA and CDR2 YSYEKL. CDR3 size: 13 residues. Written as DNA, the CDR3 is TGCGCCAGCAGCCAAGTAGGGAACTATGGCTACACCTTC. This encodes CASSQVGNYGYTF.

This clonotype was counted at least ten times. The rearrangement joins TRBV7-2 to TRBJ2-7; a weak D match, TRBD1 (6 bases). The ends were cut back, 4 bases at V and 0 bases at J, with 10 bases in the middle. Germline values: CDR1 SGHTA, CDR2 FQGNSA. This CDR3 spans 14 amino acids. The CDR3 DNA reads as TGTGCCAGCAGCTCACAGGGAAGCTCCTACGAGCAGTACTTC. Protein: CASSSQGSSYEQYF.

The chain is built from TRBV7-9 and TRBJ1-5; perhaps TRBD1 as D (6 bases). CDR1 is SEHNR and CDR2 is FQNEAQ in the germline V gene (reference sequence). The CDR3 runs to 12 residues. Trimming took off 8 bases at V and 3 bases at J, with 8 bases between the two ends. In nucleotides, the CDR3 is TGTGCCAGCGGACAGTCCAATCAGCCCCAGCATTTT. It codes for CASGQSNQPQHF.

The chain links TRBV24-1 to TRBJ2-1; maybe TRBD2 (5 bases). Per the germline V gene, CDR1 is KGHDR and CDR2 is SFDVKD. Deletions cut 2 bases from V and 3 bases from J, with 13 bases between. This CDR3 has 16 residues. Written as DNA, the CDR3 is TGTGCCACCAGTGATTCGAGAGGGCGGTTCTACAATGAGCAGTTCTTC. Residues: CATSDSRGRFYNEQFF.

This clonotype was recorded a few times. J is TRBJ1-2 and V is TRBV5-1; D is undetermined. Germline-derived CDR1 and CDR2 are SGHRS and YFSETQ. The ends were cut back, 0 bases at V and 2 bases at J, with 8 bases in the middle. The CDR3 extends over 14 amino acids. CDR3 sequence reads: CASSLGLENYGYTF. CDR3 bases: TGCGCCAGCAGCTTGGGATTGGAAAACTATGGCTACACCTTC.

Details on this clonotype: Compared with germline, one end of the junction differs, possibly owing to a read error. This chain links TRBV20-1 with TRBJ1-1; possibly TRBD1 for D (6 bases). The germline CDR1 and CDR2 sequences are DFQATT and SNEGSKA (reference sequence). There are 14 residues in the CDR3. CDR3 sequence: CNASRGGVSTEAFF. CDR3 bases: TGCAATGCTAGCAGGGGTGGGGTAAGCACTGAAGCTTTCTTT.

V gene TRBV14 combines with J gene TRBJ2-3; D may match TRBD1 or TRBD2 (5 bases each). CDR3 size: 18 residues. The V and J ends lost 1 base and 0 bases respectively, with 17 bases between them. Germline loops: CDR1 SGHDN, CDR2 FVKESK. The CDR3 protein is CASSQGGIPGSSTDTQYF. DNA for the CDR3: TGTGCCAGCAGCCAAGGGGGGATTCCAGGGTCTAGCACAGATACGCAGTATTTT. Drawing the rest from reference TRBV14 and TRBJ2-3, the complete variable domain is EAGVTQFPSHSVIEKGQTVTLRCDPISGHDNLYWYRRVMGKEIKFLLHFVKESKQDESGMPNNRFLAERTGGTYSTLKVQPAELEDSGVYFCASSQGGIPGSSTDTQYFGPGTRLTVL.

This clonotype was counted once. The genes are TRBV5-1 and TRBJ1-1; D unclear. Per the germline V gene, CDR1 is SGHRS and CDR2 is YFSETQ. CDR3 length: 14 amino acids. Trimming took 3 bases from V and 4 from J, leaving 13 bases between them. The CDR3 DNA sequence: TGCGCCAGCAGCTCGGGAGGTCTGGGCACTGAAGCTTTCTTT. Translated, it gives CASSSGGLGTEAFF.

The sample holds one count of this clonotype. This sequence joins TRBV9 and TRBJ2-5; possible D gene TRBD2, 6 bases. Germline lookup yields CDR1 SGDLS and CDR2 YYNGEE. V lost 2 bases, J lost 6 bases, and 14 bases lay in between. CDR3 size: 14 residues. The CDR3 coding sequence is TGTGCCAGCAGCGTGCAGGGAGGCGAAAAGACCCAGTACTTC. Amino acids: CASSVQGGEKTQYF.